These T cell receptor beta chains were read from a single sample in a study of blood T cell repertoires in COVID-19. Assay used: immunoSEQ multiplex PCR; TCRdb lists only in-frame clones, some missing. Altogether around 300,000 clones are present, about 89% being singletons, with the ten largest covering roughly 2.6%. Sequenced sample: PBMCs or T cells enriched from blood (not recorded which). These TCRs come from a woman aged 18-35 years who had recovered from COVID-19. The CDR3 runs from the conserved cysteine through the conserved F or W. A D gene is named only where the DNA matches it firmly. Rows give clone size only sometimes, using once, few, many, or a class for an expanded clone.

D	size	J	V	CDR3
NA	NA	TRBJ1-4	TRBV27	CASSLFTGYEKLFF
NA	NA	TRBJ2-7	TRBV5-4	CASSPDQGRSYEQYF
TRBD2	NA	TRBJ2-1	TRBV7-6	CASSLVAGEGEQFF
NA	NA	TRBJ2-3	TRBV18	CASSPGAGTDTQYF
TRBD1	NA	TRBJ1-2	TRBV25-1	CASSESPPGQNYGYTF
NA	NA	TRBJ2-7	TRBV19	CASSLQVISTHEQYF
TRBD1	NA	TRBJ1-2	TRBV5-1	CASRWTGENNYGYTF
TRBD2	NA	TRBJ2-7	TRBV18	CASSPGTSGVHLYEQYF
TRBD1	once	TRBJ1-5	TRBV27	CASSTGTGGDQPQHF
NA	NA	TRBJ2-5	TRBV11-2	CASSFRLGYQETQYF
NA	NA	TRBJ2-5	TRBV19	CASSITVTKETQYF
NA	once	TRBJ2-7	TRBV5-1	CASSQAPIAASYEQYF
NA	NA	TRBJ1-1	TRBV7-9	CASSLEGGVWWMNTEAFF
TRBD2	NA	TRBJ2-2	TRBV10-3	CAISPLGGSGNTGELFF
TRBD1	once	TRBJ2-1	TRBV7-3	CASSPDRGAYNEQFF
NA	NA	TRBJ2-7	TRBV7-8	CASSLSGVKGEQYF
NA	NA	TRBJ1-1	TRBV10-1	CASSEGSGENTEAFF
TRBD2	NA	TRBJ2-7	TRBV5-4	CASRLAGTSIYEQYF
NA	NA	TRBJ2-7	TRBV18	CASSPVGGSEQYF
TRBD1	NA	TRBJ2-1	TRBV28	CASSFPRTGPYNEQFF
NA	once	TRBJ2-2	TRBV9	CASSVGLAGDAWELFF
NA	NA	TRBJ1-1	TRBV29-1	CSVEIAGKNTEAFF